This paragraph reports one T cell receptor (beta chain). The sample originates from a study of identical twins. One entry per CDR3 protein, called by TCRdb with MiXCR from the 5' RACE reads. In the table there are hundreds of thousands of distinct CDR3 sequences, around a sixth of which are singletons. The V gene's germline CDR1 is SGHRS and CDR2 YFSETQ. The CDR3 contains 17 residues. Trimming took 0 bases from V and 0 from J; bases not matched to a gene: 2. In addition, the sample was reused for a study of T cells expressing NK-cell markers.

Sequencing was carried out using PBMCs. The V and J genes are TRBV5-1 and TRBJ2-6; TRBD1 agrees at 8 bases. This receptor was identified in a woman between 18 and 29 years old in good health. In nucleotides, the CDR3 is TGCGCCAGCAGCTTGGCCACAGGGGGCTCTGGGGCCAACGTCCTGACTTTC. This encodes CASSLATGGSGANVLTF.